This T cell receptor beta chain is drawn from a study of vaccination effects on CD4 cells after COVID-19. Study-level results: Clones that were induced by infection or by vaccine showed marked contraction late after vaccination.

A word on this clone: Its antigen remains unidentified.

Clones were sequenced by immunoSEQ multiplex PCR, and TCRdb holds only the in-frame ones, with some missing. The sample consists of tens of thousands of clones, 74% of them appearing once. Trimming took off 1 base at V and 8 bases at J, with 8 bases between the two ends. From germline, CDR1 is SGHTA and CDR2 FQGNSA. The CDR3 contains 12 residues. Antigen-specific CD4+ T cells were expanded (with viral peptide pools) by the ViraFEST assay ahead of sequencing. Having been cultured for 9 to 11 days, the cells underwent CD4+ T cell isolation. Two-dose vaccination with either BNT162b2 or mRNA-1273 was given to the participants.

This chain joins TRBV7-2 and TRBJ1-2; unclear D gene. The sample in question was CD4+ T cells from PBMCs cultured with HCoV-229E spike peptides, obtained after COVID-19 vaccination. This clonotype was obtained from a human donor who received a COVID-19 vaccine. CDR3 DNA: TGTGCCAGCAGCTTAGATAGGGCGGGCTACACCTTC. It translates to CASSLDRAGYTF.